This T cell receptor (beta chain) was sequenced in a study of T cells after yellow fever vaccination. Across the whole study: Using CD3, CD45RA, CCR7 and CD95, the EM, EMRA, CM and Tscm memory subsets were sorted. General observations from the study: Sorted memory cells at day 0 lacked detectable levels of almost all vaccine-responding clonotypes.

A process of 5'RACE template switching, which added a universal primer site and UMIs, was used to make TCR cDNA. TCRdb used MiXCR to reprocess the 5' RACE reads, holding one entry per CDR3 protein. The sample lists about 16,000 distinct CDR3 sequences; roughly 3.7% were seen once. Ten or more counts support this clonotype. After removal of 1 base from V and 7 bases from J, the junction contained 10 bases not matched to a gene. The CDR3 length is 15 residues. Germline loops: CDR1 SGHTA, CDR2 FQGNSA. Sequences were derived from PBMCs, either bulk or a sorted T-cell subset (CD4+, CD8+, memory, or dextramer-sorted; not recorded which), sampled 15 days after the yellow fever booster vaccination. This chain links TRBV7-2 with TRBJ2-7; TRBD1 matches at 7 bases. The TCR sequence derives from a man younger than 45 who received the YFV17D yellow fever vaccine. CDR3: CASSLGTEGAWEQYF. The CDR3, as DNA: TGTGCCAGCAGCTTAGGGACAGAGGGGGCCTGGGAGCAGTACTTC.